The subject of this entry is one TCR beta chain. Its target is not known. The V and J ends lost 5 bases and 7 bases, in that order; junction bases with no gene match: 10. The CDR3 is 14 residues long. This specimen belongs to a study of identical twins. The study, taken as a whole, reports: Abundant cord blood beta clonotypes carried fewer insertions; memory repertoires showed none. Out-of-frame alpha sequences common to twins exhibited an excess of low generation probability. Invariant MAIT and iNKT cells could partly confound zero-insertion analyses. Excess twin sharing in beta out-of-frame sequences was weaker.

TCRdb re-analysed the 5' RACE reads in MiXCR, keeping a single row per CDR3 protein. The sample gives roughly 1,500,000 distinct CDR3 sequences, roughly a third of which show up once; approximately 0.29% is in the top ten. Sequencing was performed on cord blood. This receptor was obtained from a newborn girl in good health. The V gene is TRBV12-3 or TRBV12-4, the J gene TRBJ2-7, with TRBD2 matching 8 bases. The CDR3 reads CASSPTSGYNEQYF. The CDR3 coding sequence is TGTGCCAGCAGTCCCACTAGCGGCTACAATGAGCAGTACTTC.